A selection of T cell receptor beta chains follows, all from one sample in a study of blood T cell repertoires in COVID-19. TCRdb's table, derived via immunoSEQ multiplex PCR, lists solely in-frame clones and lacks some. The profile shows approximately 230,000 clones, around four fifths of them singletons. Sequencing was performed on PBMCs or T cells enriched from blood (not recorded which). These receptors all come from a man aged 35 to 55 who had recovered from COVID-19. Each CDR3 is given with its conserved first and last residue. D genes are given only for firm matches. Where a row states a size, it is once, few, many or the class of an expanded clone; other rows omit it.

CASSHQTGGSNQPQHF,TGTGCCAGCAGCCACCAGACAGGGGGCTCCAATCAGCCCCAGCATTTT,TRBV3-1/TRBV3-2,.,TRBD1,TRBJ1-5
CASSLRGTVNYGYTF,TGTGCCAGCAGCCTTAGAGGGACAGTTAACTATGGCTACACCTTC,TRBV4-2,.,TRBD1,TRBJ1-2
CASSLAGGNSPLHF,TGCGCCAGCAGCTTGGCGGGAGGGAATTCACCCCTCCACTTT,TRBV5-1,.,.,TRBJ1-6
CASTGANYGYTF,TGTGCCAGCACCGGGGCTAACTATGGCTACACCTTC,TRBV28,few,.,TRBJ1-2
CASSPIPGQMYTEAFF,TGTGCCAGCAGTCCGATCCCGGGACAGATGTACACTGAAGCTTTCTTT,TRBV28,.,TRBD1,TRBJ1-1
CASSEAGIGLRETQYF,TGTGCCAGCAGTGAGGCCGGCATCGGACTTCGAGAGACCCAGTACTTC,TRBV6-1,.,.,TRBJ2-5
CASSPRAGGGGGELFF,TGCGCCAGCAGTCCGCGGGCAGGGGGCGGTGGCGGGGAGCTGTTTTTT,TRBV23-1,.,TRBD1,TRBJ2-2
CASSNLAPNEQFF,TGTGCCAGCAGTAACCTAGCCCCAAATGAGCAGTTCTTC,TRBV6-2/TRBV6-3,.,.,TRBJ2-1
CASSLVASGGAVQETQYF,TGCGCCAGCAGCTTGGTGGCTAGCGGGGGGGCAGTGCAAGAGACCCAGTACTTC,TRBV5-1,.,TRBD2,TRBJ2-5
CASSLTYSYEQYF,TGTGCCAGCAGTCTGACTTACTCCTACGAGCAGTACTTC,TRBV27,.,.,TRBJ2-7
CAGRTANTEAFF,TGTGCCGGGAGGACGGCGAACACTGAAGCTTTCTTT,TRBV12-3/TRBV12-4,.,.,TRBJ1-1
CASSSSGSTDTQYF,TGCGCCAGCAGCTCCAGCGGGAGCACAGATACGCAGTATTTT,TRBV5-1,.,.,TRBJ2-3
CASSEGGATDTQYF,TGTGCCAGCAGCGAAGGGGGCGCAACAGATACGCAGTATTTT,TRBV2,.,TRBD1,TRBJ2-3
CASSLGRQVPYEQYF,TGTGCCAGCAGTTTAGGGAGACAGGTTCCATACGAGCAGTACTTC,TRBV28,.,.,TRBJ2-7
CASRTGRTGKADTQYF,TGTGCCAGCAGAACGGGAAGAACAGGGAAAGCAGATACGCAGTATTTT,TRBV21-1,.,.,TRBJ2-3
CAIRRGSGRTETQYF,TGTGCCATCAGGAGAGGGAGCGGGAGAACAGAGACCCAGTACTTC,TRBV10-3,.,TRBD2,TRBJ2-5
CASSQGVLAGAGELFF,TGTGCCAGCAGCCAAGGGGTGCTGGCGGGAGCCGGGGAGCTGTTTTTT,TRBV3-1/TRBV3-2,once,TRBD2,TRBJ2-2
CASSPSGTVDQETQYF,TGTGCCAGTAGCCCCTCCGGGACAGTTGATCAAGAGACCCAGTACTTC,TRBV19,once,TRBD1,TRBJ2-5
CATSRGLRREDGTGELFF,TGTGCCACCAGCAGAGGTTTGCGGCGGGAGGATGGTACCGGGGAGCTGTTTTTT,TRBV15,.,TRBD2,TRBJ2-2
CATSDRTSGKNEQFF,TGTGCCACCAGTGACAGGACTAGCGGTAAGAATGAGCAGTTCTTC,TRBV24-1,.,TRBD2,TRBJ2-1
CASSLQGRDGYTF,TGTGCCAGCAGTTTACAGGGCAGGGATGGCTACACCTTC,TRBV12-3/TRBV12-4,.,.,TRBJ1-2
CASSPPGGGPGEQYF,TGTGCCAGCAGCCCGCCGGGGGGAGGGCCGGGGGAGCAGTACTTC,TRBV28,.,TRBD2,TRBJ2-7
CASSLFGRQVDYGYTF,TGTGCCAGCAGCTTATTTGGTCGGCAGGTGGACTATGGCTACACCTTC,TRBV7-2,.,.,TRBJ1-2